The 31 T cell receptor beta chains below were found in one sample sequenced in a study of technical replicates of blood from several donors. The repertoire was sequenced with immunoSEQ multiplex PCR; TCRdb's copy has only in-frame clones and lacks some. The sample has about 88,000 clones, about nine tenths seen once; the top ten hold roughly 0.26%. Sequenced material: T cells isolated from PBMCs. The receptors were gathered from a human donor in good health.

The rearrangement joins TRBV11-1 to TRBJ1-3, with a tentative D call TRBD1 (5 bases). CDR3 length: 14 residues. Trimming removed 3 bases at V and 0 bases at J, with 6 bases between. Germline values: CDR1 SGHAT, CDR2 FQDESV (reference sequence). The CDR3 DNA is TGTGCCAGCAGCTTGACAGCCTCTGGAAACACCATATATTTT. Translating gives CASSLTASGNTIYF. The full variable domain, rest sourced from reference TRBV11-1 and TRBJ1-3, is EAEVAQSPRYKITEKSQAVAFWCDPISGHATLYWYRQILGQGPELLVQFQDESVVDDSQLPKDRFSAERLKGVDSTLKIQPAELGDSAMYLCASSLTASGNTIYFGEGSWLTVV.

The rearrangement links TRBV14 to TRBJ2-3, with TRBD2 matching 8 bases. The junction had 12 bases not matched to a gene; V was cut back by 0 bases and J by 1 base. The CDR3 has 19 residues. Germline V gives CDR1 SGHDN, CDR2 FVKESK. CDR3 sequence (DNA): TGTGCCAGCAGCCAAGAGGCTTTGCGGGGGGCCTTGGGCACAGATACGCAGTATTTT. It is translated as CASSQEALRGALGTDTQYF.

The rearrangement joins TRBV5-1 to TRBJ2-7; 7 bases line up with TRBD1. CDR3 length equals 14 residues. Germline loops: CDR1 SGHRS, CDR2 YFSETQ. V shed 4 bases, J shed 5 bases, and the junction held 9 bases outside the gene matches. CDR3: CASSTRQGLHEQYF. CDR3 DNA sequence: TGCGCCAGCAGCACCCGACAGGGTCTTCACGAGCAGTACTTC.

J is TRBJ2-7 and V is TRBV19; 9 bases map to TRBD2. Germline V CDR1 and CDR2: LNHDA, SQIVND (reference sequence). J gave up 0 bases and V 3 bases, and 6 bases lay outside the gene matches. There are 16 residues in the CDR3. The CDR3 DNA reads TGTGCCAGTAGTATGATAGGTAGCGGGGGCTCCTACGAGCAGTACTTC. Its protein is CASSMIGSGGSYEQYF.

The V gene is TRBV4-1, the J gene TRBJ2-7, with D hard to call. The CDR3 extends over 13 amino acids. V dropped 0 bases and J dropped 2 bases, with 5 bases sitting between them. CDR1 is MGHRA and CDR2 is YSYEKL in the germline V gene. The CDR3 protein is CASSQDRAYEQYF. CDR3 in DNA: TGCGCCAGCAGCCAAGATCGGGCCTACGAGCAGTACTTC.

This chain connects TRBV5-1 to TRBJ2-3; TRBD2 might be the D (5 bases). CDR1 and CDR2 (germline): SGHRS, YFSETQ. Trimming shortened V by 4 bases and J by 2 bases, and 14 bases separated the two germline ends. The CDR3 is 15 residues long. The CDR3 nucleotides read TGCGCCAGCAGCCCCAGACCGGACTTCACAGATACGCAGTATTTT. Translating gives CASSPRPDFTDTQYF.

The rearrangement joins TRBV2 to TRBJ2-3, with 11 bases aligning to TRBD2. Germline loops: CDR1 SNHLY, CDR2 FYNNEI. This CDR3 is 17 amino acids long. With V trimmed by 3 bases and J by 6 bases, 11 bases remained unmatched. The CDR3 loop is CASSEVGLAGGLDTQYF. In DNA, the CDR3 is TGTGCCAGCAGTGAGGTTGGTCTAGCGGGGGGTTTGGATACGCAGTATTTT.

The rearrangement joins TRBV2 to TRBJ2-1; 7 nucleotides match TRBD2. CDR3 size: 11 residues. Losses at the gene ends were 9 bases for V and 9 bases for J; bases not matched to a gene: 5. The germline CDR1 and CDR2 sequences are SNHLY and FYNNEI. The CDR3 loop reads CASLTSLEQFF. In nucleotides, the CDR3 is TGTGCCAGTCTGACTAGCCTTGAGCAGTTCTTC.

The chain recombines TRBV11-2 with TRBJ2-1; D is possibly TRBD1 (6 bases). CDR3 size: 16 residues. The germline CDR1 and CDR2 sequences are SGHAT and FQNNGV. Trimming took off 7 bases at V and 5 bases at J, with 21 bases between the two ends. The CDR3 DNA sequence: TGTGCCAGCACCACAAACGGACCGGACAGACACAATGAGCAGTTCTTC. Residues: CASTTNGPDRHNEQFF.

This chain joins TRBV27 and TRBJ2-7; 9 bases agree with TRBD2. Trimming cost V 5 bases and J 3 bases; bases outside gene matches: 14. This CDR3 contains 17 residues. The germline V gene encodes CDR1 MNHEY and CDR2 SMNVEV (reference sequence). Written as DNA, the CDR3 is TGTGCCAGCAGTCCTCCTACACAACTAGCGGGTCTCTACGAGCAGTACTTC. Translated: CASSPPTQLAGLYEQYF.

The chain employs TRBV28 and TRBJ2-2, with 7 positions matching TRBD2. J gave up 0 bases and V 5 bases, and 12 bases lay outside the gene matches. The CDR3 contains 18 residues. Germline V gene data show CDR1 as MDHEN and CDR2 as SYDVKM. The CDR3 DNA is TGTGCCAGCAGTGGGTTAGCGGGTGACAACCCGAACACCGGGGAGCTGTTTTTT. Residues: CASSGLAGDNPNTGELFF.

The J gene is TRBJ2-7, the V gene TRBV19; TRBD1 matches 7 bases. In germline, CDR1 is LNHDA, CDR2 SQIVND (reference sequence). Unmatched junction bases numbered 9, after V lost 5 bases and J lost 2 bases. CDR3 length equals 15 residues. This CDR3 is CASSATTGNTYEQYF. The CDR3 coding sequence is TGTGCCAGTAGTGCAACGACAGGGAACACCTACGAGCAGTACTTC.

The rearrangement uses TRBV7-2 and TRBJ1-1, with TRBD1 matching 9 bases. The CDR3 sequence is 15 residues long. Looked up from germline, CDR1 is SGHTA and CDR2 is FQGNSA. Trimming removed 5 bases from V and 6 bases from J; junction bases left unmatched: 10. DNA of the CDR3: TGTGCCAGCAGCCCGACCTTAGGACAGGGGTCTGAAGCTTTCTTT. This translates into CASSPTLGQGSEAFF.

The chain uses TRBV7-2 and TRBJ2-1; 7 bases are shared with TRBD2. This CDR3 region has 17 residues. The J segment lost 2 bases and the V segment lost 2 bases, leaving 9 bases of the junction unmatched. Germline V gene lookup returns CDR1 SGHTA and CDR2 FQGNSA. Here the CDR3 DNA reads TGTGCCAGCAGCTTATATATCGAACGGGGGGCCTACAATGAGCAGTTCTTC. Its protein is CASSLYIERGAYNEQFF. The complete variable domain, with remaining parts taken from reference TRBV7-2 and TRBJ2-1, reads GAGVSQSPSNKVTEKGKDVELRCDPISGHTALYWYRQSLGQGLEFLIYFQGNSAPDKSGLPSDRFSAERTGGSVSTLTIQRTQQEDSAVYLCASSLYIERGAYNEQFFGPGTRLTVL.

The gene calls are TRBV13 and TRBJ2-1; 15 bases fit TRBD2. Losses at the gene ends were 1 base for V and 5 bases for J; bases not matched to a gene: 21. The CDR3 sequence is 23 residues long. Germline V gene sequence: CDR1 PRHDT, CDR2 FYEKMQ (reference sequence). The CDR3 reads CASSLVFSGKGTSGRNSDNEQFF. The CDR3 bases are TGTGCCAGCAGCTTAGTCTTTTCAGGAAAGGGGACTAGCGGGAGGAATAGCGACAATGAGCAGTTCTTC.

This chain links TRBV6-4 with TRBJ1-1, with D unclear. V lost 8 bases and J lost 1, with 14 bases in between. CDR3 length: 14 amino acids. CDR1 MRHNA and CDR2 SNTAGT come from the germline V gene. The CDR3 DNA reads as TGTGCCAGCTCCCGGGAAGTTGAGAACACTGAAGCTTTCTTT. It is translated as CASSREVENTEAFF.

The chain's CDR3 is CASSQNQGSYNEQFF. CDR3 DNA sequence: TGTGCCAGCAGCCAGAACCAGGGTTCCTACAATGAGCAGTTCTTC. The V and J genes are TRBV14 and TRBJ2-1, with D possibly matching TRBD1 (5 bases). The V and J ends lost 3 bases and 1 base respectively, with 10 bases between them. Germline V gene sequence: CDR1 SGHDN, CDR2 FVKESK. The CDR3 is 15 residues long. The whole variable domain, filled in from reference TRBV14 and TRBJ2-1, reads EAGVTQFPSHSVIEKGQTVTLRCDPISGHDNLYWYRRVMGKEIKFLLHFVKESKQDESGMPNNRFLAERTGGTYSTLKVQPAELEDSGVYFCASSQNQGSYNEQFFGPGTRLTVL.

The rearrangement joins TRBV2 to TRBJ2-1; a weak D match, TRBD2 (6 bases). The CDR3 is 14 amino acids. The germline CDR1 and CDR2 sequences are SNHLY and FYNNEI. V was clipped by 3 bases and J by 14 bases, with 20 bases between them. The CDR3 nucleotides are TGTGCCAGCAGTGATCGGGAGTCTCGTATCGAAGAGTTCTTC. It yields the protein CASSDRESRIEEFF.

This clone was counted only a few times. The chain joins TRBV6-1 to TRBJ1-4, with D unresolved. Trimming removed 1 base from V and 11 bases from J, with 8 bases in between. The germline V gene encodes CDR1 MNHNS and CDR2 SASEGT. This CDR3 is built from 12 residues. Here the CDR3 reads CASSEGQMKLFF. The DNA for the CDR3 is TGTGCCAGCAGTGAAGGGCAGATGAAACTGTTTTTT.

CDR3 in amino acids: CSVVMGADNEQFF. Written as DNA, the CDR3 is TGCAGCGTTGTAATGGGGGCGGACAATGAGCAGTTCTTC. The chain combines TRBV29-1 with TRBJ2-1; possibly TRBD1 for D (6 bases). The CDR3 length is 13 residues. The V gene's germline CDR1 is SQVTM and CDR2 ANQGSEA. V was shortened by 4 bases and J by 5 bases, with 12 bases between the two germline ends.

The DNA of the CDR3 is TGTGCCAGCAGCTTATCACAACGGGGGGACTCCTACAATGAGCAGTTCTTC. Its protein product is CASSLSQRGDSYNEQFF. The chain joins TRBV13 to TRBJ2-1; 7 bases agree with TRBD2. The germline CDR1 and CDR2 sequences are PRHDT and FYEKMQ (reference sequence). V was clipped by 2 bases and J by 0 bases; unmatched bases: 7. CDR3 size: 17 residues.

The rearrangement joins TRBV19 to TRBJ2-7, with 7 bases identical to TRBD1. In germline, CDR1 is LNHDA, CDR2 SQIVND (reference sequence). The CDR3 is 17 residues long. After removal of 5 bases from V and 0 bases from J, the junction contained 13 bases not matched to a gene. CDR3 DNA: TGTGCCAGTAGTCTCACGGTCGAGGGACAGAGCTCCTACGAGCAGTACTTC. Residues: CASSLTVEGQSSYEQYF. The full variable domain, with the rest looked up from reference TRBV19 and TRBJ2-7, is DGGITQSPKYLFRKEGQNVTLSCEQNLNHDAMYWYRQDPGQGLRLIYYSQIVNDFQKGDIAEGYSVSREKKESFPLTVTSAQKNPTAFYLCASSLTVEGQSSYEQYFGPGTRLTVT.

The CDR3 reads CASSQVFRISGANVLTF. The CDR3 DNA reads TGCGCCAGCAGCCAAGTGTTCAGGATCTCTGGGGCCAACGTCCTGACTTTC. The rearrangement joins TRBV4-1 to TRBJ2-6; no clear D. Germline CDR1 and CDR2: MGHRA and YSYEKL. With 1 base removed from V and 0 bases from J, the gap between germline ends came to 10 bases. The CDR3 is made up of 17 amino acids.

This chain connects TRBV5-6 to TRBJ2-1; D ambiguous. Germline V gene sequence: CDR1 SGHDT, CDR2 YYEEEE. The CDR3 runs 13 residues. Trimming took off 2 bases at V and 3 bases at J, with 6 bases between the two ends. The CDR3 reads CASSFSRYNEQFF. In DNA, the CDR3 is TGTGCCAGCAGCTTTAGCCGCTACAATGAGCAGTTCTTC.

The rearrangement joins TRBV30 to TRBJ1-5; TRBD1 matches at 7 bases. Germline loops: CDR1 GTSNPN, CDR2 SVGIG (reference sequence). The junction had 7 bases not matched to a gene; V was cut back by 4 bases and J by 7 bases. The CDR3 has 13 amino acids. CDR3: CAWTGGQLQPQHF. The CDR3 DNA is TGTGCCTGGACAGGGGGGCAATTACAGCCCCAGCATTTT.

This chain connects TRBV27 to TRBJ2-3; a weak D match, TRBD1 (5 bases). The CDR3 length is 14 residues. Deletions cut 7 bases from V and 0 bases from J, with 11 bases between. From germline, CDR1 is MNHEY and CDR2 SMNVEV (reference sequence). The CDR3 is CASNYQGSTDTQYF. In DNA form, the CDR3 reads TGTGCCAGCAATTACCAGGGCAGCACAGATACGCAGTATTTT.

This sequence joins TRBV6-1 and TRBJ2-7; D may be TRBD2 (5 bases). This CDR3 is 14 amino acids long. V lost 7 bases, J lost 7 bases, and 20 bases lay in between. Looked up from germline, CDR1 is MNHNS and CDR2 is SASEGT. CDR3 in DNA: TGTGCCAGCACCCATAATCGGGGTTCTATGGAGCAGTACTTC. It is translated as CASTHNRGSMEQYF.

The chain carries TRBV6-5 and TRBJ1-2; 9 bases are a match to TRBD1. This CDR3 contains 13 residues. The V segment lost 4 bases and the J segment 6 bases; nucleotides outside the gene matches: 3. Germline CDR1 and CDR2: MNHEY and SVGAGI. In DNA, the CDR3 is TGTGCCAGCAGTTCGGGACAGGGTAATGGCTACACCTTC. It translates to CASSSGQGNGYTF.

The gene calls are TRBV28 and TRBJ2-7; 7 bases align to TRBD1. The ends lost 2 bases at V and 3 bases at J; junction bases unmatched: 4. The CDR3 extends over 14 amino acids. From germline, CDR1 is MDHEN and CDR2 SYDVKM. DNA of the CDR3: TGTGCCAGCAGTTTAGGGCAGGGGGACTACGAGCAGTACTTC. The encoded protein is CASSLGQGDYEQYF. Using reference TRBV28 and TRBJ2-7 for the parts outside the CDR3, the full variable domain is DVKVTQSSRYLVKRTGEKVFLECVQDMDHENMFWYRQDPGLGLRLIYFSYDVKMKEKGDIPEGYSVSREKKERFSLILESASTNQTSMYLCASSLGQGDYEQYFGPGTRLTVT.

On this clone: One junction end does not reproduce the germline sequence, and a read error may be involved. V gene TRBV9 combines with J gene TRBJ2-5; possibly TRBD2 for D (6 bases). CDR3 length: 11 residues. Germline-derived CDR1 and CDR2 are SGDLS and YYNGEE. CDR3 in DNA: TGTGCCAGCAGCGTACGGGAGATCCTCCACTTC. It specifies CASSVREILHF.

The chain combines TRBV5-1 with TRBJ2-3; 9 bases are shared with TRBD1. The junction had 2 bases not matched to a gene; V was cut back by 2 bases and J by 4 bases. CDR3 length: 14 residues. Germline V lookup: CDR1 SGHRS, CDR2 YFSETQ. CDR3 loop: CASSFGTGSDTQYF. The CDR3 bases are TGCGCCAGCAGCTTTGGGACAGGGTCAGATACGCAGTATTTT.